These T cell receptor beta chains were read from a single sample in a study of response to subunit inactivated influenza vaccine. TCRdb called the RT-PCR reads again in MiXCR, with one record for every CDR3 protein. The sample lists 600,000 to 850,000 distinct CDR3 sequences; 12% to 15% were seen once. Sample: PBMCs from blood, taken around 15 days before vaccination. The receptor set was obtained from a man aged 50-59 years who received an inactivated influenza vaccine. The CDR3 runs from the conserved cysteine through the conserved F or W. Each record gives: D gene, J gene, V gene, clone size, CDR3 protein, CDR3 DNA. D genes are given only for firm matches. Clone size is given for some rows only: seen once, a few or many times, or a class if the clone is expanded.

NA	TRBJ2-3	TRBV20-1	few	CSARVEDRLFTDTQYF	TGCAGTGCTAGAGTGGAGGATAGGTTATTCACAGATACGCAGTATTTT
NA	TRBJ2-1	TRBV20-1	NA	CSAPNGRAGNEQFF	TGCAGTGCCCCCAACGGGAGAGCGGGTAATGAGCAGTTCTTC
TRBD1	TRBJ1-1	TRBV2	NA	CASSDTGQGAFF	TGTGCCAGCAGTGACACGGGACAGGGAGCTTTCTTT
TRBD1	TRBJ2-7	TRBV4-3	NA	CASSQSIRDRDYEQYF	TGCGCCAGCAGCCAATCCATACGGGACAGGGACTACGAGCAGTACTTC
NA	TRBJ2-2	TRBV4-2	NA	CARSPGSTGELFF	TGTGCCAGGAGCCCCGGGAGCACCGGGGAGCTGTTTTTT
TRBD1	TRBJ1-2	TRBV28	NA	CASRFTGVGYGYTF	TGTGCCAGCAGATTCACAGGGGTAGGCTATGGCTACACCTTC
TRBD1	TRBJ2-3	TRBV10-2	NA	CASSLGQGKGTDTQYF	TGCGCCAGCAGCCTGGGACAGGGGAAGGGAACAGATACGCAGTATTTT
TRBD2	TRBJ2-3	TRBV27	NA	CASSYKPGGRPDTQYF	TGTGCCAGCTCCTATAAACCGGGCGGGAGACCAGATACGCAGTATTTT
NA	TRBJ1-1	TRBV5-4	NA	CASSLVVGRMNTEAFF	TGTGCCAGCAGCTTGGTCGTCGGCAGAATGAACACTGAAGCTTTCTTT
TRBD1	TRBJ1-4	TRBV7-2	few	CASSRRGQGNEKLFF	TGTGCCAGCAGCCGGCGGGGACAGGGGAATGAAAAACTGTTTTTT
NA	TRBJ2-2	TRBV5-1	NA	CASSPQAGGAGELFF	TGCGCCAGCAGCCCACAAGCCGGGGGAGCCGGGGAGCTGTTTTTT
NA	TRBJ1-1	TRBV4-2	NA	CASSQTAPSAEAFF	TGTGCCAGCAGCCAGACTGCCCCCTCCGCTGAAGCTTTCTTT
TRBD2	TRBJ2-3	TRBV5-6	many	CASSPAGADTQYF	TGTGCCAGCAGCCCCGCGGGGGCAGATACGCAGTATTTT
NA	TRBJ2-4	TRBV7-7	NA	CASSPVGQGPAKNIQYF	TGTGCTAGCAGCCCGGTGGGGCAGGGGCCGGCCAAAAACATTCAGTACTTC
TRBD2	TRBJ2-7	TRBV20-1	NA	CSARPSGTSYEQYF	TGCAGTGCTAGACCCAGCGGGACCTCCTACGAGCAGTACTTC
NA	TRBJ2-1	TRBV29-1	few	CSVEDPALNEQFF	TGCAGCGTTGAAGATCCTGCATTGAATGAGCAGTTCTTC
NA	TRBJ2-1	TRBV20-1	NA	CSQTGREGDNEQFF	TGCAGTCAGACAGGCAGGGAGGGGGACAATGAGCAGTTCTTC
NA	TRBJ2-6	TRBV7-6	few	CASSLGSGDFRANVLTF	TGTGCCAGCAGCTTAGGTTCGGGGGACTTTAGGGCCAACGTCCTGACTTTC
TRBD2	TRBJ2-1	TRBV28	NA	CASSFLTSGRDNEQFF	TGTGCCAGCAGTTTCCTGACTAGCGGGAGGGACAATGAGCAGTTCTTC
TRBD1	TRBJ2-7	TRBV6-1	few	CASRSPGQGDYEQYF	TGTGCCAGCAGATCACCGGGACAGGGGGACTACGAGCAGTACTTC
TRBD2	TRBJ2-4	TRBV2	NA	CASIELAGGRDIQYF	TGTGCCAGCATCGAACTAGCGGGAGGAAGGGACATTCAGTACTTC
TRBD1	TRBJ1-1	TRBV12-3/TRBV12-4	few	CASRDRGQNTEAFF	TGTGCCAGCAGGGACAGGGGGCAAAACACTGAAGCTTTCTTT
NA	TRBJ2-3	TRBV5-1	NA	CASSPNMDTQYF	TGCGCCAGCAGCCCAAACATGGATACGCAGTATTTT
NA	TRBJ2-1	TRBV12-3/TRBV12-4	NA	CASRQTGSYNEQFF	TGTGCCAGCAGACAGACAGGCTCCTACAATGAGCAGTTCTTC
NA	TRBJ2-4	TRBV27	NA	CASSLSGPNRLQYF	TGTGCCAGCAGCCTCTCGGGACCCAATAGACTTCAGTACTTC
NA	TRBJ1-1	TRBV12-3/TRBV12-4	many	CASSLPVNTEAFF	TGTGCCAGCAGCTTACCGGTAAACACTGAAGCTTTCTTT
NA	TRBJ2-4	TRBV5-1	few	CASSLGGSVQYF	TGCGCCAGCAGCTTGGGGGGTTCGGTTCAGTACTTC
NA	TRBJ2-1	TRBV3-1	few	CASSARGTNKQFF	TGTGCCAGCAGCGCAAGGGGGACAAATAAGCAGTTCTTC
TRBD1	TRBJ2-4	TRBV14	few	CASRTSRDRVDMGIQYF	TGTGCCAGCAGGACTAGCCGGGACAGGGTTGATATGGGCATTCAGTACTTC
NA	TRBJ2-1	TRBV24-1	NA	CATSDGPGSYNEQFF	TGTGCCACCAGTGACGGTCCTGGGAGCTACAATGAGCAGTTCTTC
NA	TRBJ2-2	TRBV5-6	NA	CASSHDSGELFF	TGTGCCAGCAGTCACGACTCCGGGGAGCTGTTTTTT
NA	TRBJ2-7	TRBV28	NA	CASKVSGRGRDEQYF	TGTGCCAGCAAAGTAAGCGGACGTGGACGGGACGAGCAGTACTTC
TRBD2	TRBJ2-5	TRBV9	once	CASSRPTSGNRQETQYF	TGTGCCAGCAGCCGACCCACTAGCGGGAACCGACAAGAGACCCAGTACTTC
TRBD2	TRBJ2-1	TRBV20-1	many	CSVRLSGGVVDEQFF	TGCAGTGTTCGGCTTAGCGGGGGCGTTGTGGATGAGCAGTTCTTC
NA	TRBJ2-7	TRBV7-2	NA	CASSLEGGRFYEQYF	TGTGCCAGCAGCTTAGAGGGGGGTAGGTTCTACGAGCAGTACTTC
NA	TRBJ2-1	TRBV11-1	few	CASSPPSEIEQFF	TGTGCCAGCAGCCCACCTTCTGAAATTGAGCAGTTCTTC
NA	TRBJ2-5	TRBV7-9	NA	CASSLAPTETKETQYF	TGTGCCAGCAGCTTAGCCCCAACCGAGACAAAAGAGACCCAGTACTTC
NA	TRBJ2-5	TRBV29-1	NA	CSLRGMVQETQYF	TGCAGCCTCCGGGGTATGGTCCAAGAGACCCAGTACTTC
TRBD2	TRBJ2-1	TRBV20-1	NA	CSARPTSGTYNEQFF	TGCAGTGCTAGACCGACTAGCGGGACCTACAATGAGCAGTTCTTC
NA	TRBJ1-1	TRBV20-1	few	CSARVPGMNTEAFF	TGCAGTGCTAGAGTCCCGGGAATGAACACTGAAGCTTTCTTT
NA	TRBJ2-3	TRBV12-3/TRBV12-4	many	CASSPRGDTQYF	TGTGCCAGCAGTCCTAGGGGTGATACGCAGTATTTT
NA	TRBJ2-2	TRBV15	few	CATSRARDLPGELFF	TGTGCCACCAGCAGGGCCCGAGACCTGCCCGGGGAGCTGTTTTTT
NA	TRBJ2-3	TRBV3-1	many	CASSPRLSTDTQYF	TGTGCCAGCAGCCCGCGACTGAGCACAGATACGCAGTATTTT
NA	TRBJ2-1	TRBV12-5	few	CASGVSYEQFF	TGTGCTAGTGGAGTAAGTTATGAGCAGTTCTTC
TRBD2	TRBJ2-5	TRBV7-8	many	CASTTSGGGETQYF	TGTGCCAGCACCACTAGCGGGGGGGGTGAGACCCAGTACTTC
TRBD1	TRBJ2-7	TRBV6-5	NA	CASSYRSPGQTIYEQYF	TGTGCCAGCAGTTATAGATCACCGGGACAGACCATCTACGAGCAGTACTTC
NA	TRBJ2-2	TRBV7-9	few	CASSYRSALGTGELFF	TGTGCCAGCAGCTACCGCTCCGCCCTGGGCACCGGGGAGCTGTTTTTT